The entry below gives a single T cell receptor beta chain sequence along with its context. These data are taken from a study of OX40 agonist ivuxolimab in advanced cancers. Assay: immunoSEQ multiplex PCR; the TCRdb copy retains only in-frame clones and omits some. Here the sample spans tens of thousands of clones, 88% being singletons. In germline, CDR1 is SGHKS, CDR2 YYEKEE (reference sequence). The CDR3 extends over 14 amino acids. V was clipped by 0 bases and J by 5 bases, with 12 bases between them. The J gene is TRBJ2-7, the V gene TRBV5-5; TRBD1 is a possible D gene (5 bases). This TCR was sampled from an adult with an advanced solid tumor such as melanoma, head and neck, liver or kidney cancer. Sequenced material: CD4+ or CD8+ T cells sorted from blood, taken in a trial of the OX40 agonist ivuxolimab. CDR3 DNA sequence: TGTGCCAGCAGCTTGGAACAGGCGTCGGACGAGCAGTACTTC. It encodes CASSLEQASDEQYF.